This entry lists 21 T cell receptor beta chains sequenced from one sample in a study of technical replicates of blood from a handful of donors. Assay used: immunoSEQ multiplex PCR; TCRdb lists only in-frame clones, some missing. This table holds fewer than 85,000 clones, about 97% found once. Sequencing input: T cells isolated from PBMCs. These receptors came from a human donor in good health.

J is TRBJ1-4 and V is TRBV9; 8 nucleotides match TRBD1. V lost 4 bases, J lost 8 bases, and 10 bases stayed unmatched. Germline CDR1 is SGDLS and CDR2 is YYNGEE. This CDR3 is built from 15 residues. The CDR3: CASSSRGQGREKLFF. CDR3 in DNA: TGTGCCAGCAGCTCAAGAGGACAGGGACGGGAAAAACTGTTTTTT.

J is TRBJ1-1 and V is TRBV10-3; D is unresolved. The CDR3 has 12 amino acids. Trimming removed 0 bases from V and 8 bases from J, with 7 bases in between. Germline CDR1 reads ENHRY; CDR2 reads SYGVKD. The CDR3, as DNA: TGTGCCATCAGTGAGTCAATGTCGGAAGCTTTCTTT. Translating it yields CAISESMSEAFF.

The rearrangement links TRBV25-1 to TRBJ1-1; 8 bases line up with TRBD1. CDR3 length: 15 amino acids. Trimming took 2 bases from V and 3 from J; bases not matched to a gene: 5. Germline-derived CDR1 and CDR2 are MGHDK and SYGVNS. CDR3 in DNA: TGTGCCAGCAGTGAAGGACAGGGTGGGGACACTGAAGCTTTCTTT. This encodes CASSEGQGGDTEAFF.

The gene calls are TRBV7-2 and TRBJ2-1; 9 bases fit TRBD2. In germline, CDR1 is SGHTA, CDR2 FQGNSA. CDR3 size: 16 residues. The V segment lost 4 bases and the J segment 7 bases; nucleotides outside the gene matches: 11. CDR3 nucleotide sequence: TGTGCCAGCAGCTCCTGGGCCCGGCGGGAGGGGAATGAGCAGTTCTTC. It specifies CASSSWARREGNEQFF.

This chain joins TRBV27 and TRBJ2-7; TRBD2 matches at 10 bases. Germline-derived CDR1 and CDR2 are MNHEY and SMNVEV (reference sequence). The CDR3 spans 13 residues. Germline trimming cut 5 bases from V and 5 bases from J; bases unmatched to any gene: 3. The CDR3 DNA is TGTGCCAGCAGTAAGCGGGAGGGCGACGAGCAGTACTTC. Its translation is CASSKREGDEQYF.

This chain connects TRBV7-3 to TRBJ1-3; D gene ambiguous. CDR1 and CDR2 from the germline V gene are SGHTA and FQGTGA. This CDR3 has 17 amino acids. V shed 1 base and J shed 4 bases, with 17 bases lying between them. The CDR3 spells CASSLKGRYNEGNTIYF. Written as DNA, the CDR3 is TGTGCCAGCAGCTTAAAAGGGAGATACAACGAGGGAAACACCATATATTTT.

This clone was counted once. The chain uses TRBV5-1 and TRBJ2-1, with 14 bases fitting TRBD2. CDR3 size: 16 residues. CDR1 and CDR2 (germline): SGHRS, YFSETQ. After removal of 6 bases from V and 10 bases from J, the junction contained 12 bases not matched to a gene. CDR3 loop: CASTAAGLAGAGEQFF. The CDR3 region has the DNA TGCGCCAGCACAGCCGCGGGACTAGCGGGAGCGGGAGAGCAGTTCTTC.

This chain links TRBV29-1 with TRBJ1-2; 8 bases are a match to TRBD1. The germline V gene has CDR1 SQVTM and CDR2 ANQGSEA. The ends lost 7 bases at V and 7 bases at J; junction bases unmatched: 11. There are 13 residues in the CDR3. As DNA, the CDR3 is TGCAGCGCCCAAGCAGGGGGCGCTTTTGGCTACACCTTC. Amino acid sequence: CSAQAGGAFGYTF.

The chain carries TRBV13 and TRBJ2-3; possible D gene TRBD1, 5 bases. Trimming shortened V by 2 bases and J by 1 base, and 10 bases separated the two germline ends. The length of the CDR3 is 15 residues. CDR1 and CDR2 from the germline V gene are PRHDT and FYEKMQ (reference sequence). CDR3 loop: CASSLQGGGTDTQYF. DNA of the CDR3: TGTGCCAGCAGCTTACAGGGCGGAGGCACAGATACGCAGTATTTT.

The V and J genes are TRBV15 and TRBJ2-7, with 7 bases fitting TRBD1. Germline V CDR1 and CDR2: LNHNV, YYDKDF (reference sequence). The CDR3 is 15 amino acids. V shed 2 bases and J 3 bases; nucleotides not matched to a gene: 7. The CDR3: CATSRPPGGRYEQYF. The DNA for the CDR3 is TGTGCCACCAGCAGACCTCCAGGGGGTCGCTACGAGCAGTACTTC.

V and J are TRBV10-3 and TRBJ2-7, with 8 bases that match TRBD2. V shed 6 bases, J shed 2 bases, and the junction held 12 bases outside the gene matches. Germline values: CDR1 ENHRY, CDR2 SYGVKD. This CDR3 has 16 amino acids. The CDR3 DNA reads TGTGCCATCAGCGAGCTTAGCGGGAATAGCCCCTACGAGCAGTACTTC. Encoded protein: CAISELSGNSPYEQYF.

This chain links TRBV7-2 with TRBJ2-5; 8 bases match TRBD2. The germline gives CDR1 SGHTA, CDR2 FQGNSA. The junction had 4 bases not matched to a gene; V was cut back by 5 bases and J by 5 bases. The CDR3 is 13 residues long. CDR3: CASSPGRAETQYF. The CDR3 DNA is TGTGCCAGCAGCCCCGGGAGGGCGGAGACCCAGTACTTC.

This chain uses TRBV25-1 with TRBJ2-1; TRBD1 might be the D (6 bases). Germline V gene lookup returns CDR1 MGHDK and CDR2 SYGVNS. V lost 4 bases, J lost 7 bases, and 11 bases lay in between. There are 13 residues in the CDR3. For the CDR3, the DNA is TGTGCCAGCAGTGCACAGGGTCTGAATGAGCAGTTCTTC. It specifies CASSAQGLNEQFF.

In DNA, the CDR3 is TGTGCCAGCAACATGGACACGAGCTCCTACAATGAGCAGTTCTTC. This sequence encodes CASNMDTSSYNEQFF. The chain couples TRBV9 to TRBJ2-1; possible D gene TRBD1, 5 bases. Trimming stripped 6 bases from V and 0 bases from J, with 13 bases between. CDR1 SGDLS and CDR2 YYNGEE come from the germline V gene. The CDR3 totals 15 residues.

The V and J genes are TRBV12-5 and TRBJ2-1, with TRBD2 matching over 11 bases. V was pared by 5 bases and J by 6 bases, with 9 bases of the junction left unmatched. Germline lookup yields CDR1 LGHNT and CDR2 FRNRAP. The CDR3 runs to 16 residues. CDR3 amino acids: CASGPGVAGGPNEQFF. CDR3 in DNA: TGTGCTAGTGGTCCCGGGGTAGCGGGAGGGCCCAATGAGCAGTTCTTC.

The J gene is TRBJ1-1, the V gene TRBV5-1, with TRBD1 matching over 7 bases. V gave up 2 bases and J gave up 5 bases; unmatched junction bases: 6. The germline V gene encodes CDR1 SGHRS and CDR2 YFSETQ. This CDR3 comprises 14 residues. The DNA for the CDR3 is TGCGCCAGCAGCTTCGACAGGGTAGCTACTGAAGCTTTCTTT. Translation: CASSFDRVATEAFF.

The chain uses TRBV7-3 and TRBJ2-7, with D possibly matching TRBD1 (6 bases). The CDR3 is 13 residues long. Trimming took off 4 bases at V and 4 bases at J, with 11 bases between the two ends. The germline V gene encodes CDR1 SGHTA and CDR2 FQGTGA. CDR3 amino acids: CASSSNQGYEQYF. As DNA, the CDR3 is TGTGCCAGCAGCTCCAACCAGGGGTACGAGCAGTACTTC.

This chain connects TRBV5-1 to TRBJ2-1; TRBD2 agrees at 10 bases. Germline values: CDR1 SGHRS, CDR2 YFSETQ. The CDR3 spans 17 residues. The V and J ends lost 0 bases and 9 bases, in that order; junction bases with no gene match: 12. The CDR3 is CASSLARVAGGLGEQFF. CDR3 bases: TGCGCCAGCAGCTTGGCCCGAGTAGCGGGAGGTTTGGGTGAGCAGTTCTTC.

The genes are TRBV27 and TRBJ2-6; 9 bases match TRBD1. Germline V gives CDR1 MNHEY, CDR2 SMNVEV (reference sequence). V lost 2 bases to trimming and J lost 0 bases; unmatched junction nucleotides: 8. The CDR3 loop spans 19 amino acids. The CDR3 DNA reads TGTGCCAGCAGTTTACTAACAGGGGGCTTTAGCTCTGGGGCCAACGTCCTGACTTTC. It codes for CASSLLTGGFSSGANVLTF.

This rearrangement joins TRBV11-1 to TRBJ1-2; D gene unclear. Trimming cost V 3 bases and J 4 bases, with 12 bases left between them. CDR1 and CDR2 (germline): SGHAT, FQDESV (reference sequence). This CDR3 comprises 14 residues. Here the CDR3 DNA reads TGTGCCAGCAGCTTCGGGGTTAGCGGCTATGGCTACACCTTC. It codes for CASSFGVSGYGYTF.

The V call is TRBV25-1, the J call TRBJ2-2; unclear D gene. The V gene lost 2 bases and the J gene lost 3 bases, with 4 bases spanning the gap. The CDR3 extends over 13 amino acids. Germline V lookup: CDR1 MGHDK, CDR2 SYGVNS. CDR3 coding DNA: TGTGCCAGCAGTGAACGGTACACCGGGGAGCTGTTTTTT. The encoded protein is CASSERYTGELFF.